The rows below give T cell receptor beta chains drawn from one sample of a study of cytomegalovirus exposure and HLA in healthy donors. Sequenced by immunoSEQ multiplex PCR; TCRdb stores in-frame clones only, minus some. The table has about 280,000 clones, 70% to 90% seen once. The sequenced sample was PBMCs. The receptors come from a woman younger than 35 in good health and CMV-seronegative. CDR3s include the opening cysteine and the closing phenylalanine or tryptophan. A D gene is named only where the DNA matches it firmly. Some rows mark clone size as missing; the rest say once, few, many or name a class of expanded clone.

D gene,clone size,V gene,J gene,CDR3 DNA,CDR3 protein
TRBD1,-,TRBV29-1,TRBJ1-2,TGCAGCGTTGACGGGACAGGGGTCTATGGCTACACCTTC,CSVDGTGVYGYTF
-,-,TRBV28,TRBJ1-1,TGTGCCAGCAGTTTTCGCCCTCGTGGCACGAACACTGAAGCTTTCTTT,CASSFRPRGTNTEAFF
TRBD1,-,TRBV27,TRBJ2-7,TGTGCCAGCAGCCGAGGACAGGCTTTGTCCTACGAGCAGTACTTC,CASSRGQALSYEQYF
TRBD1,once,TRBV7-9,TRBJ2-7,TGTGCCAGCAGCTTAGTTGGACAGGGGGCCTACGAGCAGTACTTC,CASSLVGQGAYEQYF
-,-,TRBV28,TRBJ1-2,TGTGCCAGCAGTTTATCGGGGGTAGCCTATGGCTACACCTTC,CASSLSGVAYGYTF
TRBD2,-,TRBV15,TRBJ2-7,TGTGCCACCAGCAAACAACTAGCGGTTGGCTACGAGCAGTACTTC,CATSKQLAVGYEQYF
TRBD1,-,TRBV30,TRBJ1-5,TGTGCCTGGACCAACAAAGCCCGGACAGGGACGAATCAGCCCCAGCATTTT,CAWTNKARTGTNQPQHF
TRBD2,-,TRBV7-2,TRBJ2-5,TGTGCCAGCAGTCGCACTAGCGGGAGGGCCGGAGAGACCCAGTACTTC,CASSRTSGRAGETQYF
TRBD2,-,TRBV29-1,TRBJ2-5,TGCACCGGGACTAGCGGGATATCAGAGACCCAGTACTTC,CTGTSGISETQYF
-,-,TRBV25-1,TRBJ2-1,TGTGCCAGCAGTGAGGACTCGAATGAGCAGTTCTTC,CASSEDSNEQFF
-,-,TRBV6-5,TRBJ2-7,TGTGCCAGCAGTTTTCTTTATTCCCTCGAGCAGTACTTC,CASSFLYSLEQYF
-,once,TRBV27,TRBJ1-5,TGTGCCAGCGCAATGCGGGATTATAGCAATCAGCCCCAGCATTTT,CASAMRDYSNQPQHF
-,-,TRBV11-2,TRBJ1-2,TGTGCCAGCAGCTTGGGGGGGCGAAGGGACACGGGGGGCTACACCTTC,CASSLGGRRDTGGYTF